Following are 13 T cell receptor beta chains from one sample sequenced in a study of T cell responses to AZD1222 COVID-19 vaccine. This table comes from immunoSEQ multiplex PCR, and its TCRdb copy is limited to in-frame clones, with some not included. The sample carries fewer than 100,000 clones, roughly 89% recorded once. The sequencing here drew on peripheral blood, taken 28 days after the second AZD1222 dose. The receptors were sampled from an adult who received the AZD1222 COVID-19 vaccine.

This clone was picked up one time. V usage is TRBV5-4 and J usage is TRBJ1-1; no definite D call. CDR1 and CDR2 (germline): SGHNT, YYREEE (reference sequence). V lost 4 bases, J lost 0 bases, and 13 bases lay in between. The CDR3 totals 15 residues. CDR3 coding DNA: TGTGCCAGCAGCCCAATCCAGACGTTGAACACTGAAGCTTTCTTT. Translation gives CASSPIQTLNTEAFF.

The V and J genes are TRBV10-3 and TRBJ2-3; 9 nucleotides align to TRBD1. The CDR3 runs 16 residues. V shed 4 bases, J shed 2 bases, and the junction held 7 bases outside the gene matches. From germline, CDR1 is ENHRY and CDR2 SYGVKD. Here the CDR3 DNA reads TGTGCCATCAGTGCCCCTACAGGGGGCATCACAGATACGCAGTATTTT. It encodes CAISAPTGGITDTQYF.

This clone was detected only once. V is TRBV19 and J is TRBJ1-1; unclear D gene. V shed 5 bases and J shed 1 base, with 14 bases lying between them. Germline V gene data show CDR1 as LNHDA and CDR2 as SQIVND (reference sequence). The CDR3 is 15 amino acids. The CDR3 bases are TGTGCCAGTAGTCCCCGGCCCTTAGGGAACACTGAAGCTTTCTTT. Translation gives CASSPRPLGNTEAFF. The complete variable domain, with remaining parts taken from reference TRBV19 and TRBJ1-1, reads DGGITQSPKYLFRKEGQNVTLSCEQNLNHDAMYWYRQDPGQGLRLIYYSQIVNDFQKGDIAEGYSVSREKKESFPLTVTSAQKNPTAFYLCASSPRPLGNTEAFFGQGTRLTVV.

The V call is TRBV3-1 (or the pseudogene TRBV3-2), the J call TRBJ1-4; 8 nucleotides agree with TRBD1. CDR3 length: 19 amino acids. CDR1 and CDR2 from the germline V gene are LGHDT and YNNKEL (reference sequence). V dropped 4 bases and J dropped 8; count of bases not matched to a gene: 21. CDR3: CASSPRDRGPTQVEEKLFF. CDR3 sequence (DNA): TGTGCCAGCAGCCCGAGAGACAGGGGCCCCACTCAGGTTGAAGAAAAACTGTTTTTT.

The chain joins TRBV19 to TRBJ1-2; 8 nucleotides align to TRBD1. Germline V gives CDR1 LNHDA, CDR2 SQIVND (reference sequence). The CDR3 sequence is 16 residues long. The ends lost 6 bases at V and 0 bases at J; junction bases unmatched: 9. The CDR3 bases are TGTGCCAGTAGCCCTAGGGACAGGAGCACTAACTATGGCTACACCTTC. Protein product: CASSPRDRSTNYGYTF.

This rearrangement joins TRBV7-3 to TRBJ2-3; the match to TRBD2 covers 9 bases. Germline CDR1 reads SGHTA; CDR2 reads FQGTGA. The V gene end was trimmed by 5 bases and the J gene end by 7 bases; junction bases not matched to a gene: 10. This CDR3 contains 15 residues. CDR3 nucleotides: TGTGCCAGCAGCCCGGATAGCGGGGGCTGGAATACGCAGTATTTT. It translates to CASSPDSGGWNTQYF.

The rearrangement joins TRBV15 to TRBJ1-2, with 8 bases identical to TRBD1. V was clipped by 0 bases and J by 4 bases; unmatched bases: 7. The CDR3 is 16 residues long. Per germline, CDR1 LNHNV and CDR2 YYDKDF (reference sequence). The CDR3: CATSRDLAGGFYGYTF. CDR3 DNA: TGTGCCACCAGCAGAGATCTCGCAGGGGGCTTCTATGGCTACACCTTC.

The chain is built from TRBV19 and TRBJ2-7; 10 bases are a match to TRBD1. V lost 5 bases and J lost 6; bases outside the gene matches: 10. Germline CDR1 reads LNHDA; CDR2 reads SQIVND (reference sequence). This CDR3 is 15 amino acids long. This chain's CDR3 is CASSPSRQGAAEQYF. CDR3 DNA sequence: TGTGCCAGTAGTCCCTCCCGACAGGGGGCGGCCGAGCAGTACTTC.

The chain is built from TRBV30 and TRBJ1-6; D is uncertain. The CDR3 is made up of 13 amino acids. V gave up 0 bases and J gave up 9 bases, with 9 bases separating them. CDR1 and CDR2 (germline): GTSNPN, SVGIG (reference sequence). CDR3 in DNA: TGTGCCTGGAGTGTAAATGAGGGTTCACCCCTCCACTTT. Translated, it gives CAWSVNEGSPLHF.

The V and J genes are TRBV30 and TRBJ2-3; 10 nucleotides agree with TRBD1. The CDR3 contains 14 residues. Germline trimming cut 5 bases from V and 4 bases from J; bases unmatched to any gene: 6. Germline V gene sequence: CDR1 GTSNPN, CDR2 SVGIG (reference sequence). The chain's CDR3 is CAWEGQGNADTQYF. The CDR3 DNA sequence: TGTGCCTGGGAGGGACAGGGGAACGCAGATACGCAGTATTTT.

CDR3 DNA sequence: TGTGCCAGCAGTTACGTACAAGGAAACACCATATATTTT. This translates into CASSYVQGNTIYF. The chain recombines TRBV6-5 with TRBJ1-3; D gene uncertain. V was shortened by 2 bases and J by 4 bases, with 6 bases between the two germline ends. This CDR3 is built from 13 residues. Germline CDR1 and CDR2: MNHEY and SVGAGI.

V gene TRBV13 combines with J gene TRBJ2-7, with TRBD2 identical over 13 bases. The CDR3 is 15 residues long. V shed 6 bases, J shed 2 bases, and the junction held 4 bases outside the gene matches. The V gene's germline CDR1 is PRHDT and CDR2 FYEKMQ (reference sequence). The CDR3 DNA follows: TGTGCCAGCAGTATTACTAGCGGGGGGGCCTACGAGCAGTACTTC. It encodes CASSITSGGAYEQYF.

In this sample, this clone turned up a few times. The V call is TRBV6-5, the J call TRBJ2-2; D ambiguous. This CDR3 spans 13 amino acids. Trimming removed 0 bases at V and 8 bases at J, with 7 bases between. CDR1 is MNHEY, CDR2 SVGAGI, per germline. The CDR3 loop reads CASSYSIRGELFF. Written as DNA, the CDR3 is TGTGCCAGCAGTTACTCGATACGGGGGGAGCTGTTTTTT.